This record covers a single TCR beta chain. Antigen specificity is unknown. PCR amplification relied on 60 Vbeta primers (plus 13 Jbeta primers). Sequencing used immunoSEQ multiplex PCR; TCRdb keeps in-frame clones, though not all of them. This table lists around 76,000 clones. The sample belongs to a study of cytomegalovirus exposure and HLA in healthy donors. Findings and caveats of the study: The study designated 150 or so TCR beta chains cytomegalovirus-associated. TCR beta sequences reportedly predicted the HLA-A and HLA-B alleles of most subjects accurately.

The CDR3 runs to 17 residues. Germline-derived CDR1 and CDR2 are ENHRY and SYGVKD. V dropped 3 bases and J dropped 7; count of bases not matched to a gene: 15. The clonotype was recovered from a woman aged 60-75 years in good health and CMV-seronegative. This chain joins TRBV10-3 and TRBJ2-1; TRBD2 matches 7 bases. Source material: PBMCs. CDR3 in DNA: TGTGCCATCAGTGATCCTTGGGGAGGGGCGATGGAGAATGAGCAGTTCTTC. This translates into CAISDPWGGAMENEQFF.